This T cell receptor (beta chain) was recorded in a study of T cell changes during pregnancy in multiple sclerosis. Sequencing used immunoSEQ multiplex PCR; TCRdb keeps in-frame clones, though not all of them. Of about 80,000 clones listed, 85% to 95% are singletons. The CDR3 spans 12 residues. The germline CDR1 and CDR2 sequences are LNHDA and SQIVND (reference sequence). Trimming left V 2 bases short and J 8 bases short, with 7 bases between. The V and J genes are TRBV19 and TRBJ1-5; D unclear. The sample in question was peripheral blood, obtained in the third trimester of pregnancy. The TCR sequence derives from a female donor with multiple sclerosis, enrolled in a pregnancy study. CDR3 protein: CASSILGEPQHF. CDR3 in DNA: TGTGCCAGTAGTATACTAGGCGAGCCCCAGCATTTT.